These 23 T cell receptor beta chains share one sample of origin, sequenced in a study of monozygotic twins with cystic fibrosis. Measured with immunoSEQ multiplex PCR; TCRdb has only the in-frame clones, and not every one. Of 15,000 to 25,000 clones listed, roughly nine tenths are singletons. Source material: blood. Receptors originate from a girl aged 2-9 years with cystic fibrosis.

Concerning this clone itself: At one of its ends the junction is not consistent with the germline gene, which may arise from a read error. The CDR3 DNA reads as TGTGTCAGCGAGGGGGTAAAGGGGGGTAGTACTGAAGCTTTCTTT. Its protein product is CVSEGVKGGSTEAFF. The chain uses TRBV6-1 and TRBJ1-1, with D tentatively TRBD1 (6 bases). The CDR3 spans 15 residues. Germline V gene lookup returns CDR1 MNHNS and CDR2 SASEGT.

V is TRBV5-6 and J is TRBJ1-3; D might be TRBD1 (5 bases). Between the trimmed V and J ends, which lost 3 bases and 1 base, there was a span of 11 bases. Germline loops: CDR1 SGHDT, CDR2 YYEEEE. The CDR3 sequence is 15 residues long. CDR3 DNA sequence: TGTGCCAGCAGCTCGGGACTGCAATCTGGAAACACCATATATTTT. This codes for CASSSGLQSGNTIYF.

This sequence joins TRBV30 and TRBJ1-2; D is undetermined. Between the trimmed V and J ends, which lost 5 bases and 3 bases, there was a span of 19 bases. The CDR3 extends over 15 amino acids. From germline, CDR1 is GTSNPN and CDR2 SVGIG (reference sequence). The CDR3 region is CAWPRWSPGDYGYTF. Here the CDR3 DNA reads TGTGCCTGGCCCCGGTGGTCCCCTGGGGACTATGGCTACACCTTC. Together with reference TRBV30 and TRBJ1-2, the CDR3 gives the full variable domain: SQTIHQWPATLVQPVGSPLSLECTVEGTSNPNLYWYRQAAGRGLQLLFYSVGIGQISSEVPQNLSASRPQDRQFILSSKKLLLSDSGFYLCAWPRWSPGDYGYTFGSGTRLTVV.

This clone was seen only a few times. This chain uses TRBV2 with TRBJ1-2; 7 nucleotides match TRBD1. Germline V gene data show CDR1 as SNHLY and CDR2 as FYNNEI. The trim removed 6 bases at V and 5 bases at J, leaving 6 bases unmatched. The CDR3 contains 13 residues. CDR3 residues: CASSVGQDYGYTF. The CDR3, as DNA: TGTGCCAGCAGCGTTGGACAGGATTATGGCTACACCTTC.

This chain uses TRBV25-1 with TRBJ2-4; D perhaps matches TRBD2 (5 bases). The germline V and J ends were trimmed by 8 bases and 1 base, with 21 bases remaining between them. The CDR3 is 17 amino acids. The germline V gene has CDR1 MGHDK and CDR2 SYGVNS. In DNA form, the CDR3 reads TGTGCCAGCCCTTTCCGGACTTCTAAAGGGGCCAAAAACATTCAGTACTTC. Residues: CASPFRTSKGAKNIQYF.

CDR3 region: CASTDQGSTGELFF. The DNA of the CDR3 is TGTGCCAGTACCGACCAGGGGAGCACCGGGGAGCTGTTTTTT. V gene TRBV19 combines with J gene TRBJ2-2; a possible D gene is TRBD1 (6 bases). CDR3 length: 14 amino acids. V dropped 7 bases and J dropped 4 bases, with 13 bases sitting between them. Germline V lookup: CDR1 LNHDA, CDR2 SQIVND (reference sequence).

The rearrangement links TRBV5-1 to TRBJ1-2; 12 bases match TRBD1. This CDR3 contains 15 residues. Germline V gives CDR1 SGHRS, CDR2 YFSETQ. The trim removed 3 bases at V and 2 bases at J, leaving 2 bases unmatched. In nucleotides, the CDR3 is TGCGCCAGCAGCTCCGGGACAGGGGGCAACTATGGCTACACCTTC. Protein: CASSSGTGGNYGYTF.

The chain employs TRBV10-2 and TRBJ2-7; TRBD2 matches at 7 bases. The junction had 12 bases not matched to a gene; V was cut back by 4 bases and J by 0 bases. The CDR3 loop spans 17 amino acids. Germline CDR1 WSHSY, CDR2 SAAADI. CDR3 protein: CASSALNSGYTSYEQYF. Here the CDR3 DNA reads TGCGCCAGCAGTGCCTTGAATAGCGGGTACACCTCCTACGAGCAGTACTTC.

The chain carries TRBV15 and TRBJ1-5; no clear D. V was pared by 1 base and J by 7 bases, with 8 bases between. This CDR3 is 13 amino acids long. CDR1 and CDR2 (germline): LNHNV, YYDKDF (reference sequence). CDR3 protein: CATSRGGGQPQHF. In DNA, the CDR3 is TGTGCCACCAGCAGAGGGGGAGGACAGCCCCAGCATTTT.

The rearrangement joins TRBV7-9 to TRBJ2-1; TRBD1 is a possible D gene (5 bases). Deletions cut 2 bases from V and 8 bases from J, with 7 bases between. Germline V gene data show CDR1 as SEHNR and CDR2 as FQNEAQ (reference sequence). The CDR3 consists of 12 residues. CDR3 DNA: TGTGCCAGCAGCTTACAAGGGGATGAGCAGTTCTTC. Its protein is CASSLQGDEQFF.

This clone was detected only once. The V and J genes are TRBV30 and TRBJ1-2, with D possibly TRBD1 on 6 matching bases. V lost 4 bases to trimming and J lost 4 bases, with 16 bases between them. Germline V gene sequence: CDR1 GTSNPN, CDR2 SVGIG (reference sequence). The CDR3 contains 14 residues. The CDR3 coding sequence is TGTGCCTGGAACCCAGGGGAACCTCCCTATGGCTACACCTTC. Translating it yields CAWNPGEPPYGYTF. The complete variable domain, with remaining parts taken from reference TRBV30 and TRBJ1-2, reads SQTIHQWPATLVQPVGSPLSLECTVEGTSNPNLYWYRQAAGRGLQLLFYSVGIGQISSEVPQNLSASRPQDRQFILSSKKLLLSDSGFYLCAWNPGEPPYGYTFGSGTRLTVV.

The chain recombines TRBV6-6 with TRBJ1-5; D is uncertain. The length of the CDR3 is 14 residues. The V end was cut by 4 bases, the J end by 6 bases, with 13 bases between. Germline loops: CDR1 MNHNY, CDR2 SVGAGI (reference sequence). DNA for the CDR3: TGTGCCAGCAGTTCCGGGCAGCGAAGTCAGCCCCAGCATTTT. Its translation: CASSSGQRSQPQHF.

The chain is built from TRBV6-1 and TRBJ1-4; no firm D call. V gave up 6 bases and J gave up 8 bases, with 4 bases separating them. CDR3 length equals 10 residues. Germline V gives CDR1 MNHNS, CDR2 SASEGT. The CDR3 bases are TGTGCCAGCAGGGGCGAAAAACTGTTTTTT. Encoded protein: CASRGEKLFF.

The chain links TRBV7-9 to TRBJ1-6; 10 nucleotides align to TRBD1. This CDR3 region has 19 residues. J lost 2 bases, V lost 1 base, and 8 bases had no gene match. Germline V gene lookup returns CDR1 SEHNR and CDR2 FQNEAQ (reference sequence). CDR3 loop: CASSLGGQGSLTYNSPLHF. The CDR3 DNA is TGTGCCAGCAGCTTAGGGGGACAGGGGTCCTTGACCTATAATTCACCCCTCCACTTT.

V usage is TRBV2 and J usage is TRBJ2-5; D is perhaps TRBD2 (6 bases). Gene TRBJ2-7 matches the end of the DNA better, so the J call may be wrong. In germline, CDR1 is SNHLY, CDR2 FYNNEI. There are 12 residues in the CDR3. The CDR3 nucleotides are TGTGCCAGCAATCGGGGGAACTACGAGCAGTACTTC. Protein sequence: CASNRGNYEQYF.

This chain connects TRBV30 to TRBJ1-1; a possible D gene is TRBD1 (6 bases). Germline V gene lookup returns CDR1 GTSNPN and CDR2 SVGIG (reference sequence). The ends were cut back, 5 bases at V and 7 bases at J, with 20 bases in the middle. CDR3 length equals 14 residues. The CDR3 reads CAWSLGGGLGEAFF. The CDR3, as DNA: TGTGCCTGGTCCCTGGGAGGGGGTTTGGGTGAAGCTTTCTTT.

The CDR3 sequence is CATSPRGNTGIYGYTF. CDR3 DNA: TGTGCCACCAGCCCCCGAGGGAATACAGGGATCTATGGCTACACCTTC. The rearrangement uses TRBV15 and TRBJ1-2, with a tentative D call TRBD1 (6 bases). The CDR3 contains 16 residues. Trimming shortened V by 5 bases and J by 4 bases, and 20 bases separated the two germline ends. The germline V gene has CDR1 LNHNV and CDR2 YYDKDF (reference sequence).

The chain has TRBV6-5 and TRBJ1-2, with 9 bases lining up with TRBD1. The CDR3 is 13 amino acids. Germline CDR1 and CDR2: MNHEY and SVGAGI. The V and J ends lost 6 bases and 8 bases, in that order; junction bases with no gene match: 7. The CDR3 here is CASRQQGARGYTF. The CDR3 DNA reads as TGTGCCAGCAGACAACAGGGGGCGCGGGGCTACACCTTC.

This chain joins TRBV2 and TRBJ1-1, with 7 bases aligning to TRBD1. The germline V gene has CDR1 SNHLY and CDR2 FYNNEI. With V trimmed by 7 bases and J by 1 base, 6 bases remained unmatched. The CDR3 length is 14 residues. CDR3 loop: CASTTGDRNTEAFF. CDR3 DNA: TGTGCCAGCACTACAGGGGACCGGAACACTGAAGCTTTCTTT.

The chain joins TRBV5-1 to TRBJ1-1; D perhaps matches TRBD1 (6 bases). There are 13 residues in the CDR3. The V end lost 3 bases, the J end lost 5 bases, and 11 bases lay between the germline ends. In germline, CDR1 is SGHRS, CDR2 YFSETQ. For the CDR3, the DNA is TGCGCCAGCAGCTCCACAGGGTGGACTGAAGCTTTCTTT. Translation gives CASSSTGWTEAFF.

This clone showed up just once. This sequence joins TRBV2 and TRBJ2-7, with 7 bases matching TRBD1. Trimming took 7 bases from V and 0 from J; bases not matched to a gene: 9. This CDR3 has 15 residues. Germline V gives CDR1 SNHLY, CDR2 FYNNEI. The CDR3 sequence is CASNLKQGSSYEQYF. CDR3 coding DNA: TGTGCCAGCAACCTTAAACAGGGGAGCTCCTACGAGCAGTACTTC. Using reference TRBV2 and TRBJ2-7 for the parts outside the CDR3, the full variable domain is EPEVTQTPSHQVTQMGQEVILRCVPISNHLYFYWYRQILGQKVEFLVSFYNNEISEKSEIFDDQFSVERPDGSNFTLKIRSTKLEDSAMYFCASNLKQGSSYEQYFGPGTRLTVT.

The chain combines TRBV28 with TRBJ2-7; D assignment may be TRBD1 or TRBD2 (5 bases each). V lost 6 bases and J lost 4, with 19 bases in between. The CDR3 length is 15 residues. Germline CDR1 reads MDHEN; CDR2 reads SYDVKM. This chain's CDR3 is CASSPPGLAGYEQYF. CDR3 DNA sequence: TGTGCCAGCAGCCCTCCGGGGCTAGCCGGGTACGAGCAGTACTTC.

V and J are TRBV2 and TRBJ1-1; maybe TRBD1 (5 bases). Per germline, CDR1 SNHLY and CDR2 FYNNEI. V gave up 10 bases and J gave up 6 bases, with 18 bases separating them. The CDR3 is 13 amino acids. The CDR3 here is CATTPQGSPEAFF. The DNA of the CDR3 is TGTGCCACCACACCCCAGGGTTCCCCTGAAGCTTTCTTT. Using reference TRBV2 and TRBJ1-1 for the parts outside the CDR3, the full variable domain is EPEVTQTPSHQVTQMGQEVILRCVPISNHLYFYWYRQILGQKVEFLVSFYNNEISEKSEIFDDQFSVERPDGSNFTLKIRSTKLEDSAMYFCATTPQGSPEAFFGQGTRLTVV.